Each of the 32 T cell receptor beta chains below was sequenced from the same sample in a study of cytomegalovirus exposure and HLA in healthy donors (TCRdb year 2017). The library relied on the immunoSEQ multiplex PCR assay. TCRdb carries this immuneACCESS record with in-frame sequences only. Its versions omit some clonotypes, under half of them owing to an unresolved V gene in the studies checked, with the rest unexplained. In all, the sample holds about 140,000 clones, and roughly four fifths of those were seen once. Over 1.1% of the sample belongs to the ten largest clones. The specimen sequenced was PBMCs. The receptors were sampled from a young woman in good health and CMV-seronegative.

This rearrangement joins TRBV2 to TRBJ1-2; weak D call: TRBD1 (5 bases). This CDR3 region has 12 residues. CDR1 and CDR2 from the germline V gene are SNHLY and FYNNEI. V gave up 4 bases and J gave up 8 bases, with 11 bases separating them. For the CDR3, the DNA is TGTGCCAGCAGTGCCAGGGTAGAGGGCTACACCTTC. Translating gives CASSARVEGYTF.

The V and J genes are TRBV4-1 and TRBJ2-7; D perhaps matches TRBD1 (5 bases). V shed 3 bases and J shed 0 bases, with 12 bases lying between them. Germline V gene lookup returns CDR1 MGHRA and CDR2 YSYEKL. The CDR3 has 15 amino acids. The CDR3 DNA reads TGCGCCAGCAGCCACTCGACAGTGAGCTCCTACGAGCAGTACTTC. Translating gives CASSHSTVSSYEQYF.

CDR3 residues: CATSLLTGLGYGYTF. The CDR3 DNA reads as TGTGCCACCAGCCTACTAACGGGACTGGGGTATGGCTACACCTTC. The chain uses TRBV15 and TRBJ1-2; possible D gene TRBD1, 5 bases. The CDR3 has 15 residues. With 5 bases removed from V and 5 bases from J, the gap between germline ends came to 18 bases. CDR1 and CDR2 from the germline V gene are LNHNV and YYDKDF (reference sequence). Full variable domain (remainder filled in from reference TRBV15 and TRBJ1-2): DAMVIQNPRYQVTQFGKPVTLSCSQTLNHNVMYWYQQKSSQAPKLLFHYYDKDFNNEADTPDNFQSRRPNTSFCFLDIRSPGLGDTAMYLCATSLLTGLGYGYTFGSGTRLTVV.

The V gene is TRBV6-6, the J gene TRBJ2-5; the match to TRBD2 covers 9 bases. Germline CDR1 is MNHNY and CDR2 is SVGAGI (reference sequence). The length of the CDR3 is 14 residues. With 5 bases clipped from V and 2 bases from J, the junction kept 3 bases outside the gene matches. This CDR3 reads CASSIAGAQETQYF. The DNA of the CDR3 is TGTGCCAGCAGTATAGCGGGGGCTCAAGAGACCCAGTACTTC.

The CDR3, as DNA: TGTGCCAGCAGCTCCCACCCTAGCGTCTATTCCTACGAGCAGTACTTC. Protein: CASSSHPSVYSYEQYF. The V call is TRBV11-2, the J call TRBJ2-7, with D possibly being TRBD2 (6 bases). V was cut by 4 bases and J by 1 base, with 17 bases left in between. The CDR3 length is 16 residues. CDR1 and CDR2 (germline): SGHAT, FQNNGV. Together with reference TRBV11-2 and TRBJ2-7, the CDR3 gives the full variable domain: EAGVAQSPRYKIIEKRQSVAFWCNPISGHATLYWYQQILGQGPKLLIQFQNNGVVDDSQLPKDRFSAERLKGVDSTLKIQPAKLEDSAVYLCASSSHPSVYSYEQYFGPGTRLTVT.

Comment on this clone: Distinct nucleotide sequences in the sample also encode this CDR3. V usage is TRBV27 and J usage is TRBJ1-6; TRBD1 aligns across 7 bases. The CDR3 covers 15 residues. Trimming at V came to 2 bases and at J to 5 bases, leaving 3 bases not matched to a gene. Germline CDR1 reads MNHEY; CDR2 reads SMNVEV (reference sequence). The chain's CDR3 is CASSLQGVNNSPLHF. DNA of the CDR3: TGTGCCAGCAGTTTACAGGGGGTTAATAATTCACCCCTCCACTTT.

The J gene is TRBJ1-1, the V gene TRBV18; 9 bases are a match to TRBD1. After removal of 3 bases from V and 8 bases from J, the junction contained 13 bases not matched to a gene. Germline values: CDR1 KGHSH, CDR2 LQKENI. This CDR3 has 16 residues. The CDR3 spells CASSPLELGQGSEAFF. DNA of the CDR3: TGTGCCAGCTCACCCCTGGAGTTGGGACAGGGTTCCGAAGCTTTCTTT.

This sequence joins TRBV29-1 and TRBJ1-5; the D gene is possibly TRBD1 (5 bases). Germline V gene sequence: CDR1 SQVTM, CDR2 ANQGSEA. Trimming removed 2 bases at V and 0 bases at J, with 8 bases between. There are 14 residues in the CDR3. The CDR3 DNA reads as TGCAGCGTTGAACGACAGAGTAGCAATCAGCCCCAGCATTTT. Its protein is CSVERQSSNQPQHF.

The chain employs TRBV2 and TRBJ2-7; a possible D gene is TRBD1 (5 bases). V was shortened by 4 bases and J by 2 bases, with 9 bases between the two germline ends. The CDR3 loop spans 13 amino acids. Germline CDR1 reads SNHLY; CDR2 reads FYNNEI. The CDR3 DNA follows: TGTGCCAGCAGTGTTGACAGAGCCTACGAGCAGTACTTC. It translates to CASSVDRAYEQYF. Using reference TRBV2 and TRBJ2-7 for the parts outside the CDR3, the full variable domain is EPEVTQTPSHQVTQMGQEVILRCVPISNHLYFYWYRQILGQKVEFLVSFYNNEISEKSEIFDDQFSVERPDGSNFTLKIRSTKLEDSAMYFCASSVDRAYEQYFGPGTRLTVT.

This clone was counted a single time. The chain uses TRBV27 and TRBJ1-6, with 8 nucleotides matching TRBD1. The CDR3 runs to 15 residues. The germline gives CDR1 MNHEY, CDR2 SMNVEV (reference sequence). The J segment lost 6 bases and the V segment lost 2 bases, leaving 3 bases of the junction unmatched. The CDR3, as DNA: TGTGCCAGCAGTTTAGCCAGGGGGCTTAATTCACCCCTCCACTTT. Protein: CASSLARGLNSPLHF.

This clone has a single count. V usage is TRBV18 and J usage is TRBJ2-1; D may be TRBD2 (5 bases). V dropped 2 bases and J dropped 2 bases, with 16 bases sitting between them. Germline V gene lookup returns CDR1 KGHSH and CDR2 LQKENI. The CDR3 has 17 residues. The CDR3 spells CASSPADWYSAYNEQFF. The CDR3 region has the DNA TGTGCCAGCTCACCAGCGGACTGGTATAGCGCCTACAATGAGCAGTTCTTC.

The chain recombines TRBV19 with TRBJ1-4; no definite D call. V lost 5 bases and J lost 4, with 11 bases in between. This CDR3 is built from 14 residues. CDR1 LNHDA and CDR2 SQIVND come from the germline V gene (reference sequence). Written as DNA, the CDR3 is TGTGCCAGTAGTCAGACGAGGGTTAATGAAAAACTGTTTTTT. This translates into CASSQTRVNEKLFF. Combining the CDR3 with reference TRBV19 and TRBJ1-4 gives the whole variable domain DGGITQSPKYLFRKEGQNVTLSCEQNLNHDAMYWYRQDPGQGLRLIYYSQIVNDFQKGDIAEGYSVSREKKESFPLTVTSAQKNPTAFYLCASSQTRVNEKLFFGSGTQLSVL.

The chain has TRBV19 and TRBJ2-1; 7 positions match TRBD2. This CDR3 contains 15 residues. The V segment lost 1 base and the J segment 2 bases; nucleotides outside the gene matches: 2. Germline V gives CDR1 LNHDA, CDR2 SQIVND (reference sequence). CDR3 DNA: TGTGCCAGTAGTATAGGGGGAGGGGCCTACAATGAGCAGTTCTTC. Amino acids: CASSIGGGAYNEQFF.

This rearrangement joins TRBV21-1 to TRBJ1-6. TRBV21-1 is designated a pseudogene. The CDR3 loop spans 15 amino acids. CDR3 loop: CASSKGEGFNSPLHF. As DNA, the CDR3 is TGTGCCAGCAGCAAAGGTGAGGGTTTTAATTCACCCCTCCACTTT.

This chain connects TRBV27 to TRBJ2-3, with 7 positions matching TRBD1. V shed 2 bases and J 3 bases; nucleotides not matched to a gene: 5. This CDR3 contains 15 residues. The germline V gene has CDR1 MNHEY and CDR2 SMNVEV (reference sequence). CDR3 nucleotide sequence: TGTGCCAGCAGTTTAGCGAGGGGGCAAACAGATACGCAGTATTTT. Protein product: CASSLARGQTDTQYF.

Only a few counts were recorded for this clone. The rearrangement uses TRBV7-6 and TRBJ1-5; 7 bases align to TRBD1. Germline values: CDR1 SGHVS, CDR2 FNYEAQ. V shed 2 bases, J shed 7 bases, and the junction held 5 bases outside the gene matches. This CDR3 comprises 14 residues. The CDR3 DNA sequence: TGTGCCAGCAGCTTAACACAGGGGAAACAGCCCCAGCATTTT. This gives the protein CASSLTQGKQPQHF.

The V call is TRBV20-1, the J call TRBJ2-1; no clear D. CDR1 and CDR2 (germline): DFQATT, SNEGSKA (reference sequence). The V end lost 6 bases, the J end lost 0 bases, and 3 bases lay between the germline ends. This CDR3 is built from 11 residues. The CDR3 sequence: CSASSYNEQFF. CDR3 DNA sequence: TGCAGTGCGAGCTCCTACAATGAGCAGTTCTTC.

CDR3 DNA: TGTGCCAGCAGTGAGATTGCCAGGGGGCATGGAGATACGCAGTATTTT. It yields the protein CASSEIARGHGDTQYF. V and J are TRBV6-1 and TRBJ2-3; TRBD1 agrees at 8 bases. The CDR3 extends over 16 amino acids. V lost 3 bases, J lost 5 bases, and 10 bases stayed unmatched. Germline lookup yields CDR1 MNHNS and CDR2 SASEGT.

This clone appeared once. The rearrangement uses TRBV11-2 and TRBJ2-1; D is unresolved. Germline values: CDR1 SGHAT, CDR2 FQNNGV. This CDR3 is built from 14 residues. V was cut by 3 bases and J by 3 bases, with 9 bases left in between. The CDR3 DNA is TGTGCCAGCAGCTTTACAGCCTACTACAATGAGCAGTTCTTC. Translated: CASSFTAYYNEQFF.

Only one count was recorded for this clone. V is TRBV27 and J is TRBJ1-1; D is possibly TRBD1 (5 bases). The CDR3 totals 14 residues. V lost 2 bases to trimming and J lost 5 bases, with 12 bases between them. CDR1 is MNHEY and CDR2 is SMNVEV in the germline V gene (reference sequence). The CDR3 region has the DNA TGTGCCAGCAGTTTAATCCAGGGTTGGACTGAAGCTTTCTTT. Translation gives CASSLIQGWTEAFF.

The chain uses TRBV6-4 and TRBJ2-3; a possible D gene is TRBD1 (6 bases). The germline V gene encodes CDR1 MRHNA and CDR2 SNTAGT. V lost 6 bases and J lost 2, with 15 bases in between. The CDR3 has 15 residues. The CDR3 reads CASSEGLGHTDTQYF. The CDR3, as DNA: TGTGCCAGCAGCGAGGGGTTGGGACACACAGATACGCAGTATTTT.

DNA of the CDR3: TGTGCCAGCAGTGTCCGGGACGGGGGTGGTGTAGGAGGCTACACCTTC. Translating gives CASSVRDGGGVGGYTF. The rearrangement links TRBV2 to TRBJ1-2; TRBD1 might be the D (5 bases). Deletions cut 4 bases from V and 8 bases from J, with 23 bases between. Germline V CDR1 and CDR2: SNHLY, FYNNEI. The CDR3 extends over 16 amino acids.

This clone appeared once. The chain uses TRBV5-1 and TRBJ2-7; 7 bases agree with TRBD2. There are 16 residues in the CDR3. V lost 0 bases to trimming and J lost 9 bases; unmatched junction nucleotides: 15. Germline lookup yields CDR1 SGHRS and CDR2 YFSETQ. For the CDR3, the DNA is TGCGCCAGCAGCTTGGGGGGGGGACGGACGTACGACCTGCAGTACTTC. Protein product: CASSLGGGRTYDLQYF.

The chain carries TRBV10-3 and TRBJ2-7, with 8 bases lining up with TRBD1. Trimming at V came to 3 bases and at J to 5 bases, leaving 9 bases not matched to a gene. Germline CDR1 ENHRY, CDR2 SYGVKD. CDR3 length: 15 residues. The CDR3 nucleotides are TGTGCCATCAGTGATTTCGTCGGGACAGGTCACGAGCAGTACTTC. Translated, it gives CAISDFVGTGHEQYF.

This clone was observed once. The gene calls are TRBV7-9 and TRBJ1-1, with TRBD1 matching over 8 bases. Trimming cost V 5 bases and J 5 bases; bases outside gene matches: 10. Per the germline V gene, CDR1 is SEHNR and CDR2 is FQNEAQ (reference sequence). The CDR3 extends over 15 amino acids. CDR3: CASSKNTGGATEAFF. The CDR3 coding sequence is TGTGCCAGCAGCAAGAACACAGGGGGTGCGACTGAAGCTTTCTTT.

The rearrangement links TRBV29-1 to TRBJ2-7; 8 nucleotides agree with TRBD1. CDR3 length: 14 amino acids. The V and J ends lost 7 bases and 1 base, in that order; junction bases with no gene match: 9. Looked up from germline, CDR1 is SQVTM and CDR2 is ANQGSEA. This CDR3 is CSAAGGTGSYEQYF. The CDR3 nucleotides are TGCAGCGCTGCAGGCGGGACAGGATCCTACGAGCAGTACTTC.

V gene TRBV7-9 combines with J gene TRBJ1-2; D is unclear. This CDR3 spans 12 amino acids. Germline assignment: CDR1 SEHNR and CDR2 FQNEAQ (reference sequence). V lost 8 bases and J 8 bases, leaving 15 bases between the germline ends. The CDR3: CASGLELGGYTF. The CDR3 DNA sequence: TGTGCCAGCGGACTTGAGCTGGGGGGCTACACCTTC.

This rearrangement joins TRBV14 to TRBJ1-1; D unresolved. V dropped 4 bases and J dropped 0 bases, with 6 bases sitting between them. CDR1 is SGHDN and CDR2 is FVKESK in the germline V gene. The CDR3 has 13 amino acids. CDR3 sequence (DNA): TGTGCCAGCAGCCGAAACATGAACACTGAAGCTTTCTTT. Protein product: CASSRNMNTEAFF.

CDR3 loop: CASLTSGAYEQYF. For the CDR3, the DNA is TGTGCCAGCTTGACTAGCGGGGCCTACGAGCAGTACTTC. This sequence joins TRBV28 and TRBJ2-7; 11 positions agree with TRBD2. The CDR3 has 13 amino acids. CDR1 is MDHEN and CDR2 is SYDVKM in the germline V gene. Trimming removed 8 bases from V and 2 bases from J; junction bases left unmatched: 2.

J is TRBJ2-3 and V is TRBV30, with D perhaps TRBD2 (7 bases). V was cut by 7 bases and J by 3 bases, with 20 bases left in between. Looked up from germline, CDR1 is GTSNPN and CDR2 is SVGIG (reference sequence). The CDR3 spans 15 residues. The CDR3 region has the DNA TGTGCCTTCAAGCCCCGGGGGGCCAAGACAGATACGCAGTATTTT. Amino acid sequence: CAFKPRGAKTDTQYF.

The chain links TRBV6-1 to TRBJ1-3; D is unclear. With 7 bases removed from V and 2 bases from J, the gap between germline ends came to 12 bases. The CDR3 extends over 14 amino acids. Germline CDR1 reads MNHNS; CDR2 reads SASEGT. The CDR3 reads CASIPAGTGNTIYF. Written as DNA, the CDR3 is TGTGCCAGCATTCCCGCCGGGACTGGAAACACCATATATTTT.

The chain carries TRBV7-9 and TRBJ2-7; D perhaps matches TRBD2 (6 bases). Germline CDR1 and CDR2: SEHNR and FQNEAQ (reference sequence). Trimming pared 1 base from V and 0 bases from J, leaving 10 bases between. The length of the CDR3 is 15 residues. The CDR3 DNA sequence: TGTGCCAGCAGCTTAGTTTCCGGGGGCTCCTACGAGCAGTACTTC. Its translation: CASSLVSGGSYEQYF.